This paragraph covers one TCR beta chain sequence. Here immunoSEQ multiplex PCR was the method, and the copy in TCRdb shows in-frame clones only, minus some. The sample shows 150,000 to 200,000 clones, around 90% of them seen only once. V lost 5 bases to trimming and J lost 8 bases; unmatched junction nucleotides: 14. In germline, CDR1 is MNHEY, CDR2 SVGEGT. The length of the CDR3 is 16 residues. The data were obtained in a study of blood T cell repertoires in COVID-19. Sequencing input: peripheral blood. The chain joins TRBV6-2 or TRBV6-3 to TRBJ1-2, with 10 bases identical to TRBD1. The TCR was taken from a man in his fifties or sixties with acute or convalescent COVID-19. For the CDR3, the DNA is TGTGCCAGCAGTCGGGACAGGGGAGAAGGTTCGGACGGCTACACCTTC. This codes for CASSRDRGEGSDGYTF.